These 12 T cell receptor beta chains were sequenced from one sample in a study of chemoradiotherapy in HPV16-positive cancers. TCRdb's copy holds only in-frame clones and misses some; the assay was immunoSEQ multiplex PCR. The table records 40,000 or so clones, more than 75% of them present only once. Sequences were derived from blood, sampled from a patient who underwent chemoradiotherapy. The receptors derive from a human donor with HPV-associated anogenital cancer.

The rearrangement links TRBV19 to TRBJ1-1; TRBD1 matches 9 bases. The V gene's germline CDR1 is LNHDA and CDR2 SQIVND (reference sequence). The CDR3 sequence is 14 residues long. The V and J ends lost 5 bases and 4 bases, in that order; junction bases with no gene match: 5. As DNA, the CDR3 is TGTGCCAGTAGTCCCGACAGGGGGGGCACTGAAGCTTTCTTT. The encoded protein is CASSPDRGGTEAFF.

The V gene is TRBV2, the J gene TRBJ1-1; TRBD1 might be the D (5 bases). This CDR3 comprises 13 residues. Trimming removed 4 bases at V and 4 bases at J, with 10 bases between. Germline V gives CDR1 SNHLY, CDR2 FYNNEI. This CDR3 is CASSAQGSTEAFF. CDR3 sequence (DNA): TGTGCCAGCAGTGCGCAGGGTTCCACTGAAGCTTTCTTT. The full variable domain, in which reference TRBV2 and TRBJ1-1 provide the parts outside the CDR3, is EPEVTQTPSHQVTQMGQEVILRCVPISNHLYFYWYRQILGQKVEFLVSFYNNEISEKSEIFDDQFSVERPDGSNFTLKIRSTKLEDSAMYFCASSAQGSTEAFFGQGTRLTVV.

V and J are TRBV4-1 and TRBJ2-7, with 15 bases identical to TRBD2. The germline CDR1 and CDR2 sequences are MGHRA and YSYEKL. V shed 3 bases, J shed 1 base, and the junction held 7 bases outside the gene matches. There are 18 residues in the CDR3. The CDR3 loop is CASSQGLAGGPRSYEQYF. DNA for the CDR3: TGCGCCAGCAGCCAGGGACTAGCGGGGGGTCCGAGGTCCTACGAGCAGTACTTC.

DNA of the CDR3: TGTGCCAGCAGCCCGTTTCAATGGGGAGGGGGCTACACCTTC. The encoded protein is CASSPFQWGGGYTF. The chain has TRBV5-6 and TRBJ1-2; D gene unclear. The germline CDR1 and CDR2 sequences are SGHDT and YYEEEE. The CDR3 spans 14 residues. The ends were cut back, 4 bases at V and 8 bases at J, with 18 bases in the middle. Combining the CDR3 with reference TRBV5-6 and TRBJ1-2 gives the whole variable domain DAGVTQSPTHLIKTRGQQVTLRCSPKSGHDTVSWYQQALGQGPQFIFQYYEEEERQRGNFPDRFSGHQFPNYSSELNVNALLLGDSALYLCASSPFQWGGGYTFGSGTRLTVV.

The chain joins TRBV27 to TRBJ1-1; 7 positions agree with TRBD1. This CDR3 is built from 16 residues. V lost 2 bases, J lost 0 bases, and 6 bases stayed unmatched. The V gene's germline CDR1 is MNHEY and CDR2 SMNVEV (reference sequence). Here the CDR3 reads CASSLRPTGMNTEAFF. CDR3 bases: TGTGCCAGCAGTTTAAGGCCGACAGGGATGAACACTGAAGCTTTCTTT.

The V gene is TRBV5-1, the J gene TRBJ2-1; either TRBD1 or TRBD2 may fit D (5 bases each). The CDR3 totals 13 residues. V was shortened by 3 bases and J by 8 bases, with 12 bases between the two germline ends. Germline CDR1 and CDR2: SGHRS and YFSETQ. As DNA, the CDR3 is TGCGCCAGCAGCTGGGACGGGACCCATGAGCAGTTCTTC. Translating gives CASSWDGTHEQFF.

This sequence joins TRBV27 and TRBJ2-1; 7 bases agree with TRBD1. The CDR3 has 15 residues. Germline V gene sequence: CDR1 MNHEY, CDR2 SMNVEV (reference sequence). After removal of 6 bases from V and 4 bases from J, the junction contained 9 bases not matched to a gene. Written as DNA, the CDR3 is TGTGCCAGCAGCGTACAGGGGAATTCGTACAATGAGCAGTTCTTC. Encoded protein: CASSVQGNSYNEQFF.

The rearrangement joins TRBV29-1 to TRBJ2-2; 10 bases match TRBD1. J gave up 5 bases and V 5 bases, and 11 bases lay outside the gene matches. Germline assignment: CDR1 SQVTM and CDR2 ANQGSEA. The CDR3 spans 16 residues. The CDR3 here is CSVRSAGTGATGELFF. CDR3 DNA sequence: TGCAGCGTTAGGTCCGCAGGGACAGGGGCTACCGGGGAGCTGTTTTTT.

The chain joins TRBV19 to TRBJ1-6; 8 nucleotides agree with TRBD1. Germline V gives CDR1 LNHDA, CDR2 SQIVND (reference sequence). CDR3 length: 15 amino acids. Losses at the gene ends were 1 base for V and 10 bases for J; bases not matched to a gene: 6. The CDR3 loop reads CASSIGAGGGSPLHF. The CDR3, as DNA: TGTGCCAGTAGTATAGGCGCAGGGGGCGGCTCACCCCTCCACTTT.

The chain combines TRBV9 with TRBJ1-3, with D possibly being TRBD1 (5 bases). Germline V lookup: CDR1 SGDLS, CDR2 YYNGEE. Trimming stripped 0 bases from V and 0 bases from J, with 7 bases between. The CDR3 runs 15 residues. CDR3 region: CASSVVGASGNTIYF. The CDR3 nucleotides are TGTGCCAGCAGCGTAGTTGGGGCCTCTGGAAACACCATATATTTT.

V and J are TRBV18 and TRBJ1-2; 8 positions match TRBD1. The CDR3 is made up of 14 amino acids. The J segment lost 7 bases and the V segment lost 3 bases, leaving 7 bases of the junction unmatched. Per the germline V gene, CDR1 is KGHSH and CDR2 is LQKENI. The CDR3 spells CASSPGQGFIGYTF. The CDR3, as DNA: TGTGCCAGCTCACCCGGACAGGGATTTATTGGCTACACCTTC.

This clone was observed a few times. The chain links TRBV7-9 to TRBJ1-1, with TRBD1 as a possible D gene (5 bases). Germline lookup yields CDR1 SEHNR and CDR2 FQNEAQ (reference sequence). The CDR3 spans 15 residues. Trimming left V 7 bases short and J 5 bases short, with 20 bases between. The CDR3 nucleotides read TGTGCCAGCATCCCGGGGACCCCTTCCTGGACTGAAGCTTTCTTT. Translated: CASIPGTPSWTEAFF. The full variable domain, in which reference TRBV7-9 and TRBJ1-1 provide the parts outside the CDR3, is DTGVSQNPRHKITKRGQNVTFRCDPISEHNRLYWYRQTLGQGPEFLTYFQNEAQLEKSRLLSDRFSAERPKGSFSTLEIQRTEQGDSAMYLCASIPGTPSWTEAFFGQGTRLTVV.